The 17 T cell receptor beta chains below all came from one sample that was sequenced in a study of T cell clonality in common variable immunodeficiency (dated by TCRdb to between 2014 and 2017). The library was made by the immunoSEQ multiplex PCR assay. This immuneACCESS table, as held by TCRdb, lists in-frame sequences with V and J called but not all clones. Of the missing ones, under half trace to an unresolved V gene in checked studies; the others have no known cause. The table gives about 81,000 clones for this sample, with none occurring only once. The ten largest clonotypes hold around 0.8% of the sample. The specimen sequenced was peripheral blood mononuclear cells. Receptors were obtained from a person aged 18 to 75 in good health.

This clone was detected ten times or more. With the read ending 3 residues before the CDR3 end, the germline J gene is used to fill in that end. The chain employs TRBV20-1 and TRBJ1-5; 9 bases are shared with TRBD1. The CDR3 consists of 13 residues. Germline-derived CDR1 and CDR2 are DFQATT and SNEGSKA (reference sequence). V shed 5 bases and J 7 bases; nucleotides not matched to a gene: 6. The DNA read from the CDR3 is TGCAGTGCTTTCAGACAGGGGGGACAGCCC. As protein: CSAFRQGGQP. The whole CDR3 reads CSAFRQGGQPQHF.

This clone was seen many times. With the read ending 3 residues before the CDR3 end, the germline J gene is used to fill in that end. The genes are TRBV12-3 or TRBV12-4 and TRBJ2-1; 9 bases align to TRBD1. V lost 5 bases to trimming and J lost 6 bases; unmatched junction nucleotides: 5. CDR3 length: 14 amino acids. The CDR3 region is CASSPQTGGNEQFF. The sequenced CDR3 bases are TGTGCCAGCAGTCCCCAGACAGGGGGCAATGAG.

This clone was observed at least ten times. The read falls 3 residues short of the CDR3 end, and the missing part is taken from the germline J gene. The V and J genes are TRBV10-3 and TRBJ2-3, with 15 nucleotides matching TRBD2. CDR1 ENHRY and CDR2 SYGVKD come from the germline V gene. Trimming at V came to 8 bases and at J to 3 bases, leaving 18 bases not matched to a gene. The CDR3 is 20 amino acids. CDR3 amino acids: CAILAAKGLAGGDGTDTQYF. The part of the CDR3 DNA that was read is TGTGCCATCCTGGCAGCTAAGGGACTAGCGGGAGGAGATGGTACAGATACG.

There are many counts of this clone. The read gets to within 3 residues of the CDR3 end, and the germline J gene fills in the rest. The rearrangement joins TRBV11-3 to TRBJ2-1; the D gene is possibly TRBD2 (5 bases). This CDR3 spans 11 amino acids. V dropped 8 bases and J dropped 9 bases, with 11 bases sitting between them. From germline, CDR1 is SGHNT and CDR2 YENEEA. This chain's CDR3 is CASGFGVEQFF. The sequenced part of the CDR3 DNA is TGTGCCAGCGGATTCGGGGTTGAG.

This clone came up many times. The observed sequence ends 3 residues before the CDR3 terminus, with the missing tail filled in from the germline J gene. The chain uses TRBV7-2 and TRBJ2-1, with no clear D. Trimming removed 4 bases from V and 4 bases from J, with 8 bases in between. This CDR3 is built from 13 residues. The V gene's germline CDR1 is SGHTA and CDR2 FQGNSA. CDR3 residues: CASSSDFYNEQFF. Partial CDR3 DNA: TGTGCCAGCAGCTCCGACTTTTACAATGAG.

This clone was detected ten times or more. The read finishes 3 residues shy of the CDR3 end, and the germline J gene is used to complete it. The J gene is TRBJ2-1, the V gene TRBV11-2; D is perhaps TRBD1 (5 bases). Germline lookup yields CDR1 SGHAT and CDR2 FQNNGV. Between the trimmed V and J ends, which lost 5 bases and 2 bases, there was a span of 13 bases. The CDR3 consists of 15 residues. The chain's CDR3 is CASSKTPDTYNEQFF. CDR3 bases read: TGTGCCAGCAGCAAAACCCCGGACACCTACAATGAG.

Ten or more counts support this clone. The observed sequence ends 3 residues before the CDR3 terminus, with the missing tail filled in from the germline J gene. This chain links TRBV7-3 with TRBJ2-1, with 7 bases identical to TRBD2. The germline V gene has CDR1 SGHTA and CDR2 FQGTGA. CDR3 size: 14 residues. V lost 0 bases to trimming and J lost 8 bases; unmatched junction nucleotides: 4. The sequenced part of the CDR3 DNA is TGTGCCAGCAGCTTAACCAGGCTAGCGGATGAG. Its translation is CASSLTRLADE. The complete CDR3 reads CASSLTRLADEQFF.

This clone was counted at least ten times. Read coverage stops 3 residues before the CDR3 terminus; the germline J gene supplies the remainder. The J gene is TRBJ1-1, the V gene TRBV5-4; weak D call: TRBD1 (6 bases). Trimming took 1 base from V and 0 from J, leaving 10 bases between them. Germline lookup yields CDR1 SGHNT and CDR2 YYREEE (reference sequence). This CDR3 region has 15 residues. CDR3 amino acids: CASSLSTGMNTEAFF. The part of the CDR3 DNA that was read is TGTGCCAGCAGCTTGAGTACAGGGATGAACACTGAA.

A word on this clone: The missing CDR3 end, 3 residues past where the read stops, is filled in from the germline J gene. The sample contains more than one DNA sequence encoding this CDR3. This chain links TRBV7-2 with TRBJ1-6, with D possibly being TRBD1 (5 bases). V gave up 3 bases and J gave up 5 bases, with 8 bases separating them. The CDR3 is made up of 14 amino acids. Germline CDR1 reads SGHTA; CDR2 reads FQGNSA. The DNA read from the CDR3 is TGTGCCAGCAGCTTTCAGGGAAATAATTCACCC. This translates into CASSFQGNNSP. The CDR3 in full is CASSFQGNNSPLHF.

This clone was seen many times. The read ends 3 residues shy of where the CDR3 ends; the end is completed using the germline J gene. This chain connects TRBV7-9 to TRBJ2-7; D possibly corresponds to TRBD1 (6 bases). The V end was cut by 0 bases, the J end by 3 bases, with 9 bases between. CDR3 size: 14 residues. Germline V gene data show CDR1 as SEHNR and CDR2 as FQNEAQ (reference sequence). The CDR3 spells CASSLAGQLYEQYF. The sequenced part of the CDR3 DNA is TGTGCCAGCAGCTTAGCGGGACAACTCTACGAG.

This clone was counted at least ten times. Partial CDR3 DNA: TGTGCCAGCAGTCCGGGACAGGGCGGGAAGACC. Translated: CASSPGQGGKT. In full, the CDR3 reads CASSPGQGGKTQYF. This sequence joins TRBV6-2 or TRBV6-3 and TRBJ2-5; 9 bases map to TRBD1. The CDR3 end lies 3 residues beyond the end of the read and is filled in from the germline J gene. The J segment lost 6 bases and the V segment lost 5 bases, leaving 7 bases of the junction unmatched. The CDR3 sequence is 14 residues long. Germline CDR1 MNHEY, CDR2 SVGEGT.

This clone was recorded at least ten times. Read sequence stops 3 residues before the CDR3 end, and the germline J gene provides the missing end. The rearrangement uses TRBV11-2 and TRBJ2-7; weak D call: TRBD2 (5 bases). The CDR3 runs to 12 residues. Trimming took off 1 base at V and 4 bases at J, with 5 bases between the two ends. Germline V gene lookup returns CDR1 SGHAT and CDR2 FQNNGV. The CDR3 reads CASSLAGYEQYF. The sequenced part of the CDR3 DNA is TGTGCCAGCAGCTTAGCGGGGTACGAG.

In its sample, this clone was seen many times. CDR3 loop: CATLNQATNEKLFF. The covered CDR3 bases are TGTGCCACTCTAAATCAGGCAACTAATGAAAAA. The V gene is TRBV28, the J gene TRBJ1-4; unclear D gene. The read ends 3 residues early relative to the CDR3; the germline J gene fills the gap. Germline V lookup: CDR1 MDHEN, CDR2 SYDVKM. The V end was cut by 10 bases, the J end by 0 bases, with 12 bases between. This CDR3 has 14 amino acids. Full variable domain (rest looked up from reference TRBV28 and TRBJ1-4): DVKVTQSSRYLVKRTGEKVFLECVQDMDHENMFWYRQDPGLGLRLIYFSYDVKMKEKGDIPEGYSVSREKKERFSLILESASTNQTSMYLCATLNQATNEKLFFGSGTQLSVL.

This clone was recorded at least ten times. The read stops 3 residues short of the end of the CDR3; the missing end is completed from the germline J gene. The rearrangement uses TRBV19 and TRBJ2-5, with 9 bases identical to TRBD2. Looked up from germline, CDR1 is LNHDA and CDR2 is SQIVND (reference sequence). The CDR3 spans 17 residues. The J segment lost 2 bases and the V segment lost 3 bases, leaving 10 bases of the junction unmatched. The CDR3 sequence is CASSINVAGGPQETQYF. The sequenced part of the CDR3 DNA is TGTGCCAGTAGTATCAACGTTGCGGGAGGGCCTCAAGAGACC. Combining the CDR3 with reference TRBV19 and TRBJ2-5 gives the whole variable domain DGGITQSPKYLFRKEGQNVTLSCEQNLNHDAMYWYRQDPGQGLRLIYYSQIVNDFQKGDIAEGYSVSREKKESFPLTVTSAQKNPTAFYLCASSINVAGGPQETQYFGPGTRLLVL.

This clone was detected only a few times. The read is 3 residues too short to cover the CDR3 end, so that end is filled in from the germline J gene. V usage is TRBV7-3 and J usage is TRBJ2-1; TRBD2 matches 9 bases. After removal of 1 base from V and 5 bases from J, the junction contained 6 bases not matched to a gene. Germline V gene data show CDR1 as SGHTA and CDR2 as FQGTGA. The CDR3 has 16 amino acids. CDR3 bases read: TGTGCCAGCAGCTTAATGGGCGGGGGGGGGCACAATGAG. Protein sequence: CASSLMGGGGHNE. Given in full, the CDR3 is CASSLMGGGGHNEQFF.

There are many counts of this clone. The CDR3 loop is CAWTFRSSVTYEQYF. CDR3 DNA (partial): TGTGCCTGGACTTTTAGAAGTAGCGTTACCTACGAG. The chain carries TRBV30 and TRBJ2-7, with D possibly TRBD2 on 5 matching bases. The read falls 3 residues short of the CDR3 end, and the missing part is taken from the germline J gene. V was trimmed by 4 bases and J by 2 bases, leaving 18 bases between them. This CDR3 comprises 15 residues. Germline CDR1 GTSNPN, CDR2 SVGIG (reference sequence).

This clone was detected many times. Incomplete CDR3 DNA: TGTGCCAGTAGTATCCGCGCCGGACAGCGATATAATTCACCC. Translating it yields CASSIRAGQRYNSP. The complete CDR3 reads CASSIRAGQRYNSPLHF. The chain links TRBV19 to TRBJ1-6, with a weak D call TRBD1 (6 bases). The CDR3 end is not reached by the read, which stops 3 residues before it; the germline J gene fills it in. The length of the CDR3 is 17 residues. In germline, CDR1 is LNHDA, CDR2 SQIVND (reference sequence). V was trimmed by 3 bases and J by 4 bases, leaving 16 bases between them.